This T cell receptor (beta chain) was sequenced in a study of patients and donors after allogeneic stem cell transplantation. TCRdb recomputed calls from the RT-PCR reads with MiXCR, one row per CDR3 protein. The data show about a million distinct CDR3 sequences, more than 15% seen once. CDR1 is DFQATT and CDR2 is SNEGSKA in the germline V gene (reference sequence). The CDR3 covers 18 residues. V shed 0 bases, J shed 0 bases, and the junction held 11 bases outside the gene matches. This clonotype appeared a few times. Sequencing was done on a sample of blood, either unsorted or a sorted T cell fraction (not recorded which). This TCR was sampled from a human donor who was either an allogeneic HSCT recipient or a stem cell or donor lymphocyte infusion donor (not recorded which). It is not recorded whose cells these are; they may come from a transplant donor. J is TRBJ2-1 and V is TRBV20-1; 7 bases match TRBD1. DNA of the CDR3: TGCAGTGCTAGAGATCTCCAAGGGGGCCAGGGCTCCTACAATGAGCAGTTCTTC. Protein sequence: CSARDLQGGQGSYNEQFF.